This T cell receptor beta chain was observed in a study of CD8+ T cells in alopecia areata. Overall study findings and caveats: Clonality in lesional scalp, especially alopecia totalis/universalis, exceeded that of normal scalp. Only one nonresponder was present, which leaves the link between baseline CD8+ expansion and response uncertain.

Treatment meaning: oral pan-JAK inhibitor, 5-10 mg twice daily. About this clone: Antigen specificity is unknown.

Once RNA had been extracted, it was reverse transcribed into cDNA to act as the sequencing template. Assay: immunoSEQ multiplex PCR; the TCRdb copy retains only in-frame clones and omits some. The sample includes 150,000 to 200,000 clones, approximately 65% of them seen just once. CDR3 length: 14 residues. V lost 5 bases to trimming and J lost 3 bases; unmatched junction nucleotides: 3. CDR1 and CDR2 (germline): MDHEN, SYDVKM. This clonotype originated in a human donor with alopecia areata. This chain uses TRBV28 with TRBJ2-7; 11 nucleotides agree with TRBD1. Sequenced here: CD4+ T cells sorted from blood, sampled at week 4, from a patient treated with tofacitinib. DNA of the CDR3: TGTGCCAGCAGTCGGACAGGGGGCTTCTACGAGCAGTACTTC. It is translated as CASSRTGGFYEQYF.